This T cell receptor (beta chain) appears in the sequencing data of a study of blood T cell repertoires in COVID-19. At the level of the study: Spain, Italy and the United States supplied samples that represented acute and convalescent COVID-19.

From germline, CDR1 is MDHEN and CDR2 SYDVKM. The CDR3 is 16 amino acids. J gave up 3 bases and V 5 bases, and 10 bases lay outside the gene matches. Data came from immunoSEQ multiplex PCR; TCRdb stores just in-frame clones and leaves some out. The profile shows 350,000 or so clones, approximately 89% of them singletons. Source material: peripheral blood. This receptor was obtained from a woman in her sixties with COVID-19, enrolled during active disease. The chain combines TRBV28 with TRBJ2-1; 7 positions agree with TRBD1. The CDR3: CASSSPGTANYNEQFF. Here the CDR3 DNA reads TGTGCCAGCAGTAGCCCCGGGACAGCTAACTACAATGAGCAGTTCTTC. The variable domain in full, with the rest retrieved from reference TRBV28 and TRBJ2-1, is DVKVTQSSRYLVKRTGEKVFLECVQDMDHENMFWYRQDPGLGLRLIYFSYDVKMKEKGDIPEGYSVSREKKERFSLILESASTNQTSMYLCASSSPGTANYNEQFFGPGTRLTVL.